These T cell receptor beta chains were read from a single sample in a study of radiation and T cells in renal cell carcinoma. This table comes from immunoSEQ multiplex PCR, and its TCRdb copy is limited to in-frame clones, with some not included. The data hold 100,000 to 150,000 clones, with around 90% observed a single time. This specimen was blood, taken from a patient whose treatment included radiotherapy and nephrectomy. The receptors were sampled from a woman aged 70-85 years with renal cell carcinoma. Both conserved end residues are part of each CDR3. The order of the fields is J gene, D gene, V gene, clone size, CDR3 DNA, CDR3 protein. The D gene is left open where the match is weak. Not every row has a clone size; where given, it reads once, few, many or a size class.

TRBJ1-5,-,TRBV4-1,-,TGCGCCAGCAGCCAAGAGGACCAGGGTGGGAGCAATCAGCCCCAGCATTTT,CASSQEDQGGSNQPQHF
TRBJ1-4,-,TRBV7-9,-,TGTGCCAGCAGCTCCCTCTCCGGCGAAAAACTGTTTTTT,CASSSLSGEKLFF
TRBJ2-6,-,TRBV27,-,TGTGCCAGCAGTTTGGCAGGGTCTGGGGCCAACGTCCTGACTTTC,CASSLAGSGANVLTF
TRBJ1-3,-,TRBV29-1,-,TGCAGCGTTGAAGATTTCGGGCAGAGCTCTGGAAACACCATATATTTT,CSVEDFGQSSGNTIYF
TRBJ1-1,TRBD1,TRBV7-9,-,TGTGCCAGCAGCTTAGAGACAGGGTCGAACACTGAAGCTTTCTTT,CASSLETGSNTEAFF
TRBJ2-3,TRBD2,TRBV7-2,-,TGTGCCAGCAGCTTAATGACTAGCGGGGGAGTCGGTACGCAGTATTTT,CASSLMTSGGVGTQYF
TRBJ2-1,-,TRBV19,-,TGTGCCAGTAGTATAGGGAACACCGATTACAATGAGCAGTTCTTC,CASSIGNTDYNEQFF
TRBJ1-6,-,TRBV7-2,-,TGTGCCAGCAGCTTAGCGTCCACATCCCTCCCTAGTTCACCCCTCCACTTT,CASSLASTSLPSSPLHF
TRBJ2-1,TRBD2,TRBV9,-,TGTGCCAGCAACCTAGCGGGGCTTAACAATGAGCAGTTCTTC,CASNLAGLNNEQFF
TRBJ1-2,-,TRBV27,-,TGTGCCAGCACCAACCCCGGGGATCCCCGAGGCTACACCTTC,CASTNPGDPRGYTF
TRBJ1-1,-,TRBV28,-,TGTGCCAGCAGTCCTTCTATTGGGAATTGGGCTTTCTTT,CASSPSIGNWAFF
TRBJ1-1,TRBD1,TRBV7-9,-,TGTGCCAGCAGCTTGGATCCGACAGGGCGCCTTGGTACTGAAGCTTTCTTT,CASSLDPTGRLGTEAFF
TRBJ2-7,TRBD1,TRBV7-8,-,TGTGCCAGCAGCGCCCGGGACAGCTCCTACGAGCAGTACTTC,CASSARDSSYEQYF
TRBJ1-2,TRBD1,TRBV5-4,-,TGTGCCAGCAGCTTGGTGGGACAGGGTGGCTACACCTTC,CASSLVGQGGYTF
TRBJ2-7,-,TRBV6-5,once,TGTGCCAGCAGTTACACCTCGGGACGGTACGAGCAGTACTTC,CASSYTSGRYEQYF
TRBJ1-4,TRBD1,TRBV28,-,TGTGCCAGCAGTTTCCCCGGACAGGGAGCTAATGAAAAACTGTTTTTT,CASSFPGQGANEKLFF
TRBJ2-1,-,TRBV27,-,TGTGCCAGCAGTTCTGGGACTCTTAAGATCTTC,CASSSGTLKIF
TRBJ2-1,TRBD1,TRBV29-1,once,TGCAGCGCCTTAGGACAGGCCAGGATATACAATGAGCAGTTCTTC,CSALGQARIYNEQFF